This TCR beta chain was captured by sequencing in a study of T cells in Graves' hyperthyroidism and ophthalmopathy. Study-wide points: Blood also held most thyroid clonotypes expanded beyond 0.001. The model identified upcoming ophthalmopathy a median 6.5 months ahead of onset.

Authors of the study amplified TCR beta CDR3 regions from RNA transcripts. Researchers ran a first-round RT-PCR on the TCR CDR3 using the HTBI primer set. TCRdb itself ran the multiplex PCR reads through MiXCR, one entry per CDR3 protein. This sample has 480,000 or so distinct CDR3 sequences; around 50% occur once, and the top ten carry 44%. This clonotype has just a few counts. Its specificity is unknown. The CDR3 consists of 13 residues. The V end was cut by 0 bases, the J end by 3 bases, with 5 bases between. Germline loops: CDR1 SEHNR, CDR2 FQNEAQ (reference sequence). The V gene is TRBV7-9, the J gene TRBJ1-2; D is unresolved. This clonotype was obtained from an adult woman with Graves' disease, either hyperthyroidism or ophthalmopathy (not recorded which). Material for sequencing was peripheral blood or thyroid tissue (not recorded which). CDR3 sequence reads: CASSLAAHYGYTF. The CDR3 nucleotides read TGTGCCAGCAGCTTAGCGGCCCACTATGGCTACACCTTC.